A selection of T cell receptor beta chains follows, all from one sample in a study of identical twins. MiXCR was run by TCRdb on the 5' RACE reads, yielding one entry per CDR3 protein. The table has hundreds of thousands of distinct CDR3 sequences, 7% seen once. These data are also associated with another study on yellow fever vaccine responses in identical twins.

Sequenced material: memory (CD45RO+) T cells sorted from blood. These receptors came from a woman in her late teens or twenties in good health. CDR3s include the opening cysteine and the closing phenylalanine or tryptophan. The D gene is left open where the match is weak. For some rows the clone size is stated as once, few or many, or as a class when expanded; others skip it.

J	D	size	V	DNA	CDR3
TRBJ1-6	-	few	TRBV6-5	TGTGCCAGCAGTTCCTCCTCTTGGACAGTTAATTCACCCCTCCACTTT	CASSSSSWTVNSPLHF
TRBJ2-5	-	-	TRBV12-2	TGTGCAAGTCGCCCACCGATTGGACAGGGGAGAAAGACCCAGTACTTC	CASRPPIGQGRKTQYF
TRBJ1-5	-	many	TRBV5-5	TGTGCCAGCAGCCCGGACGACAATCAGCCCCAGCATTTT	CASSPDDNQPQHF
TRBJ2-1	TRBD2	many	TRBV20-1	TGCAGTGCTACGACTAGCGGGAGAAAAAATGAGCAGTTCTTC	CSATTSGRKNEQFF
TRBJ1-5	-	many	TRBV20-1	TGCAGTGCCCAGGCAGACGGGGATCAGCCCCAGCATTTT	CSAQADGDQPQHF
TRBJ2-1	TRBD1	many	TRBV29-1	TGCAGCGGGGGACAGGGGGACTACAATGAGCAGTTCTTC	CSGGQGDYNEQFF
TRBJ2-1	-	few	TRBV29-1	TGCAGCGCCGGTGGGCCTAAAGGGGATGAGCAGTTCTTC	CSAGGPKGDEQFF
TRBJ2-1	-	many	TRBV6-2/TRBV6-3	TGTGCCACCTATAGGACAGGGAGCGGGGTAGGGCGTCTGAATGAGCAGTTCTTC	CATYRTGSGVGRLNEQFF
TRBJ2-5	TRBD2	many	TRBV20-1	TGCAGTGCTAGAGCGGGGGGAGACCAAGAGACCCAGTACTTC	CSARAGGDQETQYF
TRBJ2-7	TRBD2	few	TRBV5-1	TGCGCCAGCAGCCCGGGGACTAGCGGAGCACTGGAGCAGTACTTC	CASSPGTSGALEQYF
TRBJ2-2	TRBD1	many	TRBV12-3/TRBV12-4	TGTGCCAGCACGCTGGGGACAGAGGGCAACACCGGGGAGCTGTTTTTT	CASTLGTEGNTGELFF
TRBJ2-1	-	few	TRBV28	TGTGCCAGCAGTTTTGGTAGCGGCGATTACTATAAGTGG	CASSFGSGDYYKW
TRBJ2-6	-	many	TRBV5-1	TGCGCCAGCAGCCCGGACTCTGGGGCCAACGTCCTGACTTTC	CASSPDSGANVLTF
TRBJ2-3	TRBD2	few	TRBV28	TGTGCCAGCAGTTTAACGGCTAGCGGGAGGGGCGCAGATACGCAGTATTTT	CASSLTASGRGADTQYF
TRBJ2-3	-	-	TRBV6-5	TGTGCAAGCAGGTTTTCTCGAGAAGGTTTAACAGATACGCAGTATTTT	CASRFSREGLTDTQYF
TRBJ1-1	-	many	TRBV20-1	TGCAGTGCCCCTTCCTCGGACAGCATGAACACTGAAGCTTTCTTT	CSAPSSDSMNTEAFF
TRBJ2-2	-	many	TRBV7-9	TGTGCCAGCAGCTTGGGACGGATCGGGGAGCTGTTTTTT	CASSLGRIGELFF